The rows below give T cell receptor beta chains drawn from one sample of a study of Ad26.COV2.S vaccination and SARS-CoV-2 variants. Method: immunoSEQ multiplex PCR; TCRdb's copy keeps in-frame clones and lacks some. Among 300,000 to 400,000 clones listed, around nine tenths were seen once. Source: peripheral blood, taken in a trial of Ad26.COV2.S vaccine versus placebo. The receptor source for this set is a person between 18 and 65 years old who received the Ad26.COV2.S COVID-19 vaccine or a placebo. Each CDR3 is given with its conserved first and last residue. D genes are given only for firm matches. Clone size is not always given. Where it is, it says once, few, many or a class for expanded clones.

TRBJ1-5 TRBV14 . . CASSQGLGQPQHF TGTGCCAGCAGCCAAGGCCTTGGTCAGCCCCAGCATTTT
TRBJ2-1 TRBV4-1 TRBD2 . CASSVAGGNEQFF TGCGCCAGCAGCGTAGCGGGGGGCAATGAGCAGTTCTTC
TRBJ1-5 TRBV5-6 . few CASSLATESQPQHF TGTGCCAGCAGCTTGGCTACGGAATCTCAGCCCCAGCATTTT
TRBJ2-7 TRBV7-6 . . CASSLPQSYEQYF TGTGCCAGCAGCTTACCCCAGTCCTACGAGCAGTACTTC
TRBJ2-5 TRBV30 TRBD1 . CAWRGQGARETQYF TGTGCCTGGAGGGGACAGGGGGCTAGAGAGACCCAGTACTTC
TRBJ1-5 TRBV6-1 . . CASSELVGEENQPQHF TGTGCCAGCAGTGAATTGGTGGGTGAGGAGAATCAGCCCCAGCATTTT
TRBJ1-4 TRBV2 TRBD1 . CASSRDRGYEKLFF TGTGCCAGCAGTCGGGACAGGGGCTATGAAAAACTGTTTTTT
TRBJ1-3 TRBV25-1 . . CASSEYYSDTGNTIYF TGTGCCAGCAGTGAATATTACAGTGATACTGGAAACACCATATATTTT
TRBJ2-5 TRBV18 . . CASSPYRDTQETQYF TGTGCCAGCTCACCCTATCGGGACACCCAAGAGACCCAGTACTTC
TRBJ2-7 TRBV4-2 . once CASRDGAYEQYF TGTGCCAGCAGGGACGGAGCCTACGAGCAGTACTTC
TRBJ1-2 TRBV9 TRBD1 . CASSGDREGYTF TGTGCCAGCAGCGGGGACAGGGAAGGCTACACCTTC
TRBJ1-3 TRBV7-6 TRBD1 . CASSLSRDRAGNTIYF TGTGCCAGCAGCTTATCGAGGGACAGGGCTGGAAACACCATATATTTT
TRBJ1-2 TRBV7-2 . once CASSPSTGSRGYTF TGTGCCAGCAGCCCTTCGACAGGCTCTAGGGGCTACACCTTC
TRBJ1-4 TRBV19 . . CASSIVDSPEKLFF TGTGCCAGTAGTATTGTGGACAGCCCGGAAAAACTGTTTTTT
TRBJ1-2 TRBV25-1 . . CASSESTWRYGYTF TGTGCCAGCAGTGAAAGTACCTGGAGGTATGGCTACACCTTC
TRBJ1-2 TRBV7-6 . . CASSLDKAVNGYTF TGTGCCAGCAGCTTAGATAAGGCAGTAAATGGCTACACCTTC
TRBJ2-2 TRBV7-3 . . CASSLSSAGELFF TGTGCCAGCAGTCTTTCCTCAGCAGGGGAGCTGTTTTTT